The next 3 T cell receptor beta chains were all read from a single sample in a study of chemoradiotherapy in HPV16-positive cancers. Clones were sequenced by immunoSEQ multiplex PCR, and TCRdb holds only the in-frame ones, with some missing. The sample includes 50,000 to 55,000 clones, about 88% seen only once; the top ten take roughly 3.5%. This sample comprised blood, obtained from a patient who underwent chemoradiotherapy. Source of these receptors: a human donor with HPV-associated anogenital cancer.

The V call is TRBV2, the J call TRBJ2-6; D unclear. CDR3 length: 15 amino acids. Trimming removed 5 bases at V and 0 bases at J, with 8 bases between. Germline CDR1 and CDR2: SNHLY and FYNNEI. CDR3 nucleotide sequence: TGTGCCAGCAGTTGGAGACGCTCTGGGGCCAACGTCCTGACTTTC. This codes for CASSWRRSGANVLTF.

A word on this clone: Different DNA sequences within this sample yield the same CDR3. The V call is TRBV12-2, the J call TRBJ2-7. TRBV12-2 is classified as a pseudogene. This CDR3 spans 16 amino acids. The CDR3 DNA follows: TGTGCAAGTCGCTTAGCGCTAAGAGGGGCGGGCAACGAGCAGTACTTC. Amino acid sequence: CASRLALRGAGNEQYF.

The CDR3 sequence: CATHYQGNTEAFF. The DNA of the CDR3 is TGTGCCACTCATTATCAGGGGAACACTGAAGCTTTCTTT. The J gene is TRBJ1-1, the V gene TRBV19; maybe TRBD1 (5 bases). This CDR3 has 13 residues. V was pared by 10 bases and J by 1 base, with 13 bases between. CDR1 and CDR2 (germline): LNHDA, SQIVND (reference sequence).